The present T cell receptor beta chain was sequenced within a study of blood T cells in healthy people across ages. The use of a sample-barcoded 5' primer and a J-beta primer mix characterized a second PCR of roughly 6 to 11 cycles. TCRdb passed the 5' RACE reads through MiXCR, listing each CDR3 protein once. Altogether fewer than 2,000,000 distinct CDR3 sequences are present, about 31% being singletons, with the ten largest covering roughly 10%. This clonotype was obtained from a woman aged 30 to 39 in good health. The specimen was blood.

CDR3 in DNA: TGTGCCAGCAGCCGAACCCTACTAGCGGGAGGGCCCCAGCAGTATTTT. This sequence encodes CASSRTLLAGGPQQYF. This chain connects TRBV25-1 to TRBJ2-3; TRBD2 aligns across 13 bases. Germline V gene data show CDR1 as MGHDK and CDR2 as SYGVNS. V shed 6 bases, J shed 11 bases, and the junction held 14 bases outside the gene matches. The CDR3 spans 16 residues.